The 25 T cell receptor beta chains in this list originate from one sample, sequenced in a study of Ad26.COV2.S vaccination and SARS-CoV-2 variants. The protocol was immunoSEQ multiplex PCR, while the TCRdb copy is restricted to in-frame clones and leaves out a portion. The data show about 350,000 clones, 88% seen once. Treatment described: roughly 18 received Ad26.COV2.S at low or high dose, single or two shots; 5 received placebo; per-sample allocation not given. Specimens were obtained on day 63 following the first vaccine or placebo injection. The source material was peripheral blood, sampled in a trial of Ad26.COV2.S vaccine versus placebo. Receptors originate from a person between 18 and 65 years old who received the Ad26.COV2.S COVID-19 vaccine or a placebo.

This rearrangement joins TRBV15 to TRBJ2-5, with unresolved D. This CDR3 comprises 14 residues. Looked up from germline, CDR1 is LNHNV and CDR2 is YYDKDF (reference sequence). V lost 1 base, J lost 2 bases, and 8 bases lay in between. This chain's CDR3 is CATSRGGRQETQYF. The CDR3 DNA is TGTGCCACCAGCAGAGGTGGCAGACAAGAGACCCAGTACTTC.

The chain uses TRBV5-6 and TRBJ1-3; D is ambiguous. The germline CDR1 and CDR2 sequences are SGHDT and YYEEEE. Trimming stripped 4 bases from V and 6 bases from J, with 14 bases between. The CDR3 runs to 14 residues. CDR3: CASSDVKRENTIYF. In DNA, the CDR3 is TGTGCCAGCAGCGACGTTAAAAGGGAAAACACCATATATTTT.

The chain links TRBV11-2 to TRBJ2-3; 12 bases align to TRBD2. This CDR3 has 16 residues. Unmatched junction bases numbered 3, after V lost 4 bases and J lost 1 base. Germline-derived CDR1 and CDR2 are SGHAT and FQNNGV. In DNA, the CDR3 is TGTGCCAGCAGCTCAAGACTAGCGGGGGGCACAGATACGCAGTATTTT. This sequence encodes CASSSRLAGGTDTQYF.

This sequence joins TRBV5-4 and TRBJ2-3, with D hard to call. Per the germline V gene, CDR1 is SGHNT and CDR2 is YYREEE (reference sequence). V was pared by 0 bases and J by 6 bases, with 8 bases between. CDR3 size: 13 residues. Written as DNA, the CDR3 is TGTGCCAGCAGCTTGGCCTCGGTTGATACGCAGTATTTT. This codes for CASSLASVDTQYF. Combining the CDR3 with reference TRBV5-4 and TRBJ2-3 gives the whole variable domain ETGVTQSPTHLIKTRGQQVTLRCSSQSGHNTVSWYQQALGQGPQFIFQYYREEENGRGNFPPRFSGLQFPNYSSELNVNALELDDSALYLCASSLASVDTQYFGPGTRLTVL.

The chain recombines TRBV27 with TRBJ2-1, with TRBD1 matching 8 bases. There are 13 residues in the CDR3. Germline loops: CDR1 MNHEY, CDR2 SMNVEV (reference sequence). The J segment lost 6 bases and the V segment lost 2 bases, leaving 0 bases of the junction unmatched. CDR3 loop: CASSLGTGNEQFF. CDR3 in DNA: TGTGCCAGCAGTTTAGGGACAGGCAATGAGCAGTTCTTC.

The sample holds one count of this clone. The chain joins TRBV9 to TRBJ1-6; D is unclear. This CDR3 region has 14 residues. Trimming left V 0 bases short and J 7 bases short, with 8 bases between. CDR1 is SGDLS and CDR2 is YYNGEE in the germline V gene. The CDR3 region has the DNA TGTGCCAGCAGCGTAGGGATGGGGAATTCACCCCTCCACTTT. Translated: CASSVGMGNSPLHF.

The rearrangement joins TRBV18 to TRBJ2-4, with 8 bases matching TRBD2. Germline CDR1 and CDR2: KGHSH and LQKENI. With 3 bases clipped from V and 3 bases from J, the junction kept 4 bases outside the gene matches. The CDR3 contains 15 residues. The CDR3 region is CASSPDGGGKNIQYF. The CDR3 coding sequence is TGTGCCAGCTCACCGGACGGGGGGGGCAAAAACATTCAGTACTTC. Looking up the rest from reference TRBV18 and TRBJ2-4 gives the full variable domain: NAGVMQNPRHLVRRRGQEARLRCSPMKGHSHVYWYRQLPEEGLKFMVYLQKENIIDESGMPKERFSAEFPKEGPSILRIQQVVRGDSAAYFCASSPDGGGKNIQYFGAGTRLSVL.

This rearrangement joins TRBV6-6 to TRBJ2-4; 9 bases agree with TRBD2. V trimming: 9 bases; J trimming: 7 bases; junction bases outside the gene matches: 10. The CDR3 sequence is 14 residues long. Germline V gene data show CDR1 as MNHNY and CDR2 as SVGAGI (reference sequence). CDR3: CASIRSGGTNIQYF. CDR3 DNA: TGTGCCAGTATTCGAAGCGGGGGGACGAACATTCAGTACTTC.

V is TRBV4-1 and J is TRBJ2-1; a possible D gene is TRBD2 (7 bases). From germline, CDR1 is MGHRA and CDR2 YSYEKL. The ends were cut back, 2 bases at V and 4 bases at J, with 18 bases in the middle. The CDR3 runs 17 residues. In DNA, the CDR3 is TGCGCCAGCAGCCAATCAATACGGGGGGCCGTTTACAATGAGCAGTTCTTC. Encoded protein: CASSQSIRGAVYNEQFF.

In DNA, the CDR3 is TGTGCCAGCAGTATGACCAGAGGTACGCAGTATTTT. This encodes CASSMTRGTQYF. The rearrangement uses TRBV12-3 or TRBV12-4 and TRBJ2-3; D is unclear. The CDR3 covers 12 residues. The ends were cut back, 5 bases at V and 8 bases at J, with 11 bases in the middle.

The V call is TRBV15, the J call TRBJ2-2; TRBD1 matches at 7 bases. In germline, CDR1 is LNHNV, CDR2 YYDKDF (reference sequence). V was clipped by 5 bases and J by 8 bases; unmatched bases: 8. The length of the CDR3 is 14 residues. CDR3 loop: CATSSRTGAGELFF. Here the CDR3 DNA reads TGTGCCACCAGCTCCAGAACAGGGGCTGGGGAGCTGTTTTTT.

The chain combines TRBV6-2 or TRBV6-3 with TRBJ2-7, with TRBD1 matching 7 bases. The CDR3 sequence is 15 residues long. Unmatched junction bases numbered 7, after V lost 2 bases and J lost 3 bases. Germline lookup yields CDR1 MNHEY and CDR2 SVGEGT. CDR3 sequence: CASSYPGQPYYEQYF. CDR3 DNA sequence: TGTGCCAGCAGTTACCCGGGACAGCCTTACTACGAGCAGTACTTC.

V gene TRBV18 combines with J gene TRBJ2-1; 8 bases align to TRBD2. This CDR3 is 14 amino acids long. In germline, CDR1 is KGHSH, CDR2 LQKENI. V dropped 3 bases and J dropped 6; count of bases not matched to a gene: 4. The CDR3 loop reads CASSPSLAGNEQFF. Here the CDR3 DNA reads TGTGCCAGCTCACCGTCTCTAGCGGGCAATGAGCAGTTCTTC. Together with reference TRBV18 and TRBJ2-1, the CDR3 gives the full variable domain: NAGVMQNPRHLVRRRGQEARLRCSPMKGHSHVYWYRQLPEEGLKFMVYLQKENIIDESGMPKERFSAEFPKEGPSILRIQQVVRGDSAAYFCASSPSLAGNEQFFGPGTRLTVL.

This chain connects TRBV19 to TRBJ1-5, with a weak D call TRBD1 (5 bases). This CDR3 has 13 amino acids. V was trimmed by 3 bases and J by 4 bases, leaving 7 bases between them. Germline V gene sequence: CDR1 LNHDA, CDR2 SQIVND (reference sequence). The CDR3 nucleotides are TGTGCCAGTAGTATCGGGGCGAATCAGCCCCAGCATTTT. Its protein product is CASSIGANQPQHF.

The V call is TRBV7-3, the J call TRBJ2-2, with a tentative D call TRBD1 (6 bases). V was clipped by 5 bases and J by 4 bases, with 11 bases between them. CDR3 size: 14 residues. Germline CDR1 SGHTA, CDR2 FQGTGA. CDR3 coding DNA: TGTGCCAGCAGCAACAGGGTTGGCACCGGGGAGCTGTTTTTT. Encoded protein: CASSNRVGTGELFF.

The V gene is TRBV28, the J gene TRBJ2-7, with TRBD2 as a possible D gene (6 bases). Per the germline V gene, CDR1 is MDHEN and CDR2 is SYDVKM. This CDR3 spans 11 amino acids. V lost 8 bases and J 3 bases, leaving 8 bases between the germline ends. Here the CDR3 reads CASGGNYEQYF. Written as DNA, the CDR3 is TGTGCCAGCGGGGGGAACTACGAGCAGTACTTC.

This sequence joins TRBV7-9 and TRBJ2-2; 9 nucleotides match TRBD1. V lost 5 bases and J lost 4; bases outside the gene matches: 5. The CDR3 extends over 15 amino acids. Germline V gives CDR1 SEHNR, CDR2 FQNEAQ (reference sequence). The CDR3 DNA reads TGTGCCAGCAGCATTGGGACAGGGCGCACCGGGGAGCTGTTTTTT. It yields the protein CASSIGTGRTGELFF.

V gene TRBV6-4 combines with J gene TRBJ2-3, with D maybe TRBD2 (6 bases). The CDR3 covers 16 residues. Germline-derived CDR1 and CDR2 are MRHNA and SNTAGT. V was pared by 0 bases and J by 1 base, with 11 bases between. CDR3 DNA sequence: TGTGCCAGCAGTGACTCGGGGGGACGGGGCACAGATACGCAGTATTTT. It is translated as CASSDSGGRGTDTQYF.

The chain links TRBV27 to TRBJ1-2; 9 bases map to TRBD1. Germline V gene lookup returns CDR1 MNHEY and CDR2 SMNVEV (reference sequence). CDR3 length equals 15 residues. J gave up 2 bases and V 5 bases, and 6 bases lay outside the gene matches. The CDR3 reads CASSHTGGENYGYTF. CDR3 DNA sequence: TGTGCCAGCAGTCATACAGGGGGCGAAAACTATGGCTACACCTTC.

The rearrangement joins TRBV4-2 to TRBJ2-1; D possibly corresponds to TRBD2 (7 bases). Between the trimmed V and J ends, which lost 0 bases and 2 bases, there was a span of 14 bases. The CDR3 has 17 amino acids. From germline, CDR1 is LGHNA and CDR2 YNFKEQ. The CDR3 nucleotides read TGTGCCAGCAGCCAAGAGCCTACGGGGGGCACCTACAATGAGCAGTTCTTC. This codes for CASSQEPTGGTYNEQFF.

V gene TRBV28 combines with J gene TRBJ2-1, with 8 bases that match TRBD1. V lost 5 bases and J lost 5; bases outside the gene matches: 8. Looked up from germline, CDR1 is MDHEN and CDR2 is SYDVKM. The CDR3 has 15 amino acids. This CDR3 reads CASSPHRQGNNEQFF. The CDR3 DNA reads as TGTGCCAGCAGTCCCCACCGACAGGGGAACAATGAGCAGTTCTTC.

This chain links TRBV7-3 with TRBJ2-3, with D perhaps matching TRBD2 (5 bases). The CDR3 runs to 15 residues. Trimming pared 1 base from V and 2 bases from J, leaving 10 bases between. Looked up from germline, CDR1 is SGHTA and CDR2 is FQGTGA. CDR3 nucleotides: TGTGCCAGCAGCTTAAGCGGACTTGACACAGATACGCAGTATTTT. Translated, it gives CASSLSGLDTDTQYF. Full variable domain (remainder filled in from reference TRBV7-3 and TRBJ2-3): GAGVSQTPSNKVTEKGKYVELRCDPISGHTALYWYRQSLGQGPEFLIYFQGTGAADDSGLPNDRFFAVRPEGSVSTLKIQRTERGDSAVYLCASSLSGLDTDTQYFGPGTRLTVL.

The genes are TRBV7-2 and TRBJ1-6; D may be TRBD1 (6 bases). The length of the CDR3 is 15 residues. Germline assignment: CDR1 SGHTA and CDR2 FQGNSA. Trimming stripped 3 bases from V and 5 bases from J, with 11 bases between. The CDR3 coding sequence is TGTGCCAGCAGCTTGGGGGCGCCAGATAATTCACCCCTCCACTTT. Protein sequence: CASSLGAPDNSPLHF. Full variable domain (rest looked up from reference TRBV7-2 and TRBJ1-6): GAGVSQSPSNKVTEKGKDVELRCDPISGHTALYWYRQSLGQGLEFLIYFQGNSAPDKSGLPSDRFSAERTGGSVSTLTIQRTQQEDSAVYLCASSLGAPDNSPLHFGNGTRLTVT.

The J gene is TRBJ1-1, the V gene TRBV15, with D possibly matching TRBD1 (6 bases). Germline V gene sequence: CDR1 LNHNV, CDR2 YYDKDF (reference sequence). V was shortened by 3 bases and J by 0 bases, with 14 bases between the two germline ends. The CDR3 runs to 16 residues. CDR3 sequence: CATSRAGQGMNTEAFF. The CDR3 DNA reads TGTGCCACCAGCAGGGCGGGGCAGGGGATGAACACTGAAGCTTTCTTT.

The rearrangement joins TRBV21-1 to TRBJ1-2; the table's D call, TRBD1, has no DNA check behind it. TRBV21-1 is designated a pseudogene. The CDR3 runs 17 residues. CDR3 in DNA: TGTGCCAGCAGCCCTGTGAGGACAGGGAAGTTTAACTATGGCTACACCTTC. It is translated as CASSPVRTGKFNYGYTF.